The 9 T cell receptor beta chains listed next were all sequenced from one sample in a study of blood T cell repertoires in COVID-19. Some clones are missing from TCRdb's copy, which holds only in-frame ones; the method was immunoSEQ multiplex PCR. The table shows around 70,000 clones, with about 80% occurring only once. Input material: peripheral blood. Source of these receptors: a human donor in a cohort sampled during active COVID-19.

The genes are TRBV11-1 and TRBJ1-1; possibly TRBD1 for D (6 bases). The germline V gene has CDR1 SGHAT and CDR2 FQDESV (reference sequence). Trimming left V 1 base short and J 5 bases short, with 17 bases between. The CDR3 has 16 amino acids. CDR3 nucleotides: TGTGCCAGCAGCTTAGGAGGGCGGGGGCGCGGAACTGAAGCTTTCTTT. This translates into CASSLGGRGRGTEAFF.

The CDR3 nucleotides are TGTGCCAGCAGTGTTATAAGCCTAGCGGGAGTAGTCGGGGAGCAGTTCTTC. It is translated as CASSVISLAGVVGEQFF. The chain joins TRBV5-6 to TRBJ2-1, with 10 bases matching TRBD2. CDR3 length: 17 amino acids. V shed 5 bases and J 10 bases; nucleotides not matched to a gene: 18. Germline values: CDR1 SGHDT, CDR2 YYEEEE. Using reference TRBV5-6 and TRBJ2-1 for the parts outside the CDR3, the full variable domain is DAGVTQSPTHLIKTRGQQVTLRCSPKSGHDTVSWYQQALGQGPQFIFQYYEEEERQRGNFPDRFSGHQFPNYSSELNVNALLLGDSALYLCASSVISLAGVVGEQFFGPGTRLTVL.

V usage is TRBV25-1 and J usage is TRBJ2-2; 8 bases line up with TRBD1. V gave up 1 base and J gave up 6 bases; unmatched junction bases: 7. CDR1 and CDR2 from the germline V gene are MGHDK and SYGVNS. CDR3 length: 16 residues. DNA of the CDR3: TGTGCCAGCAGTGAATCGGGCAGGGGGCTGGCCGGGGAGCTGTTTTTT. This sequence encodes CASSESGRGLAGELFF.

J is TRBJ2-4 and V is TRBV6-6; no clear D. The CDR3 is made up of 16 amino acids. The germline V and J ends were trimmed by 0 bases and 5 bases, with 14 bases remaining between them. The V gene's germline CDR1 is MNHNY and CDR2 SVGAGI (reference sequence). The CDR3 region has the DNA TGTGCCAGCAGTTACTCCTCTGGTTCGGTGGAAAACATTCAGTACTTC. Its protein is CASSYSSGSVENIQYF.

V is TRBV29-1 and J is TRBJ1-3; a possible D gene is TRBD1 (5 bases). Trimming stripped 6 bases from V and 1 base from J, with 16 bases between. This CDR3 comprises 15 residues. Germline V gene sequence: CDR1 SQVTM, CDR2 ANQGSEA. The CDR3 DNA sequence: TGCAGCGTGGTGGGGGGACCCAGGTCTGGAAACACCATATATTTT. It specifies CSVVGGPRSGNTIYF.

The V call is TRBV5-5, the J call TRBJ2-7; a possible D gene is TRBD1 (6 bases). The CDR3 loop spans 16 amino acids. Looked up from germline, CDR1 is SGHKS and CDR2 is YYEKEE (reference sequence). V lost 2 bases and J 2 bases, leaving 17 bases between the germline ends. Here the CDR3 reads CASSFGQGRKTYEQYF. CDR3 nucleotides: TGTGCCAGCAGCTTTGGGCAGGGGCGGAAGACCTACGAGCAGTACTTC.

The table lists this clone with a few counts. CDR3 sequence: CATSRGGNSAGEQYV. DNA for the CDR3: TGTGCCACCAGCAGAGGAGGAAACTCCGCCGGCGAGCAGTACGTC. The V and J genes are TRBV15 and TRBJ2-7; D is unclear. V was trimmed by 1 base and J by 6 bases, leaving 16 bases between them. In germline, CDR1 is LNHNV, CDR2 YYDKDF (reference sequence). The CDR3 sequence is 15 residues long.

Only one count was recorded for this clone. V and J are TRBV15 and TRBJ2-5, with D perhaps TRBD1 (6 bases). V was clipped by 1 base and J by 5 bases, with 11 bases between them. The CDR3 has 14 amino acids. CDR1 and CDR2 (germline): LNHNV, YYDKDF (reference sequence). The CDR3 here is CATSRVNREETQYF. In DNA, the CDR3 is TGTGCCACCAGCAGAGTGAACAGGGAGGAGACCCAGTACTTC.

This clone has just one count. The chain has TRBV4-2 and TRBJ2-1; 8 positions match TRBD1. CDR1 LGHNA and CDR2 YNFKEQ come from the germline V gene. The V gene end was trimmed by 2 bases and the J gene end by 5 bases; junction bases not matched to a gene: 5. The CDR3 loop spans 15 amino acids. CDR3: CASSQLGQGDNEQFF. The CDR3 bases are TGTGCCAGCAGCCAACTCGGACAGGGTGACAATGAGCAGTTCTTC.